A selection of T cell receptor beta chains follows, all from one sample in a study of tumor-infiltrating lymphocytes in primary liver carcinoma. TCRdb re-called the multiplex PCR reads with MiXCR, one entry per CDR3 protein. The table lists 300,000 to 350,000 distinct CDR3 sequences, approximately 64% of them singletons, with about 6.3% in the top ten. The sample was peripheral blood. The receptors stem from a man in his forties or fifties with primary liver carcinoma and hepatitis B virus infection. The CDR3 runs from the conserved cysteine through the conserved F or W. Fields, in order: D gene, clone size, V gene, J gene, CDR3 protein, CDR3 DNA. D genes are given only for firm matches. Rows give clone size only sometimes, using once, few, many, or a class for an expanded clone.

D: -; size: many; V: TRBV6-2/TRBV6-3; J: TRBJ2-1; CDR3: CASRTRVPSYNEQFF; DNA: TGTGCCAGCAGAACCAGGGTTCCCTCCTACAATGAGCAGTTCTTC
D: -; size: -; V: TRBV28; J: TRBJ2-7; CDR3: CASSSIGDASYEQYF; DNA: TGTGCCAGCAGTTCGATCGGGGACGCATCCTACGAGCAGTACTTC
D: -; size: once; V: TRBV11-2; J: TRBJ2-7; CDR3: CANSLEASQEQYF; DNA: TGTGCCAACAGCTTAGAAGCTTCTCAGGAGCAGTACTTC
D: -; size: -; V: TRBV6-6; J: TRBJ2-7; CDR3: CASSYLVVDPYEQYF; DNA: TGTGCCAGCAGTTACCTGGTAGTGGACCCTTACGAGCAGTACTTC
D: TRBD2; size: -; V: TRBV6-4; J: TRBJ2-3; CDR3: CASSMGLAGGPDTQYF; DNA: TGTGCCAGCAGTATGGGACTAGCGGGAGGGCCCGATACGCAGTATTTT
D: TRBD2; size: -; V: TRBV6-1; J: TRBJ2-7; CDR3: CASIRLGLRDYEQCF; DNA: TGTGCCAGCATTCGTCTGGGACTACGAGACTACGAGCAGTGCTTC
D: -; size: -; V: TRBV13; J: TRBJ2-1; CDR3: CASSLVLRDNEQFF; DNA: TGTGCCAGCAGCTTGGTCCTTCGGGACAATGAGCAGTTTTTC
D: -; size: many; V: TRBV6-5; J: TRBJ2-2; CDR3: CASRRAGVGTGELFF; DNA: TGTGCCAGCAGGCGCGCAGGGGTGGGCACCGGGGAGCTGTTTTTT
D: -; size: many; V: TRBV29-1; J: TRBJ1-4; CDR3: CSAGRGNEKLFF; DNA: TGCAGCGCCGGACGGGGTAATGAAAAACTGTTTTTT
D: TRBD2; size: -; V: TRBV24-1; J: TRBJ2-1; CDR3: CATSAAQTKREAVNEQFF; DNA: TGTGCCACCAGTGCGGCCCAGACAAAGCGGGAGGCGGTCAATGAGCAGTTCTTC
D: -; size: -; V: TRBV5-1; J: TRBJ2-7; CDR3: CASSLVAGVPYEQYF; DNA: TGCGCCAGCAGCTTGGTGGCGGGCGTTCCCTACGAGCAGTACTTC
D: -; size: once; V: TRBV6-1; J: TRBJ1-6; CDR3: CASSEARIGASYNSPLHF; DNA: TGTGCCAGCAGTGAAGCCCGCATTGGTGCCTCCTATAATTCACCCCTCCACTTT
D: TRBD1; size: -; V: TRBV5-1; J: TRBJ2-5; CDR3: CASSLARDSLQETQYF; DNA: TGCGCCAGCAGCTTAGCCCGGGACAGCCTCCAAGAGACCCAGTACTTC
D: -; size: -; V: TRBV7-9; J: TRBJ2-7; CDR3: CASSLRPRGGLGQSIMDEQYF; DNA: TGTGCCAGCAGTCTTAGACCCCGGGGCGGGCTAGGACAGTCAATAATGGACGAGCAGTACTTC
D: -; size: -; V: TRBV5-6; J: TRBJ2-1; CDR3: CVSSLVMVATNNNEQFF; DNA: TGTGTCAGCAGCTTGGTAATGGTCGCAACAAACAACAATGAGCAGTTCTTC
D: TRBD1; size: many; V: TRBV12-3/TRBV12-4; J: TRBJ1-5; CDR3: CASSLAPGGRQPQHF; DNA: TGTGCCAGCAGTTTAGCCCCAGGGGGCCGTCAGCCCCAGCATTTT
D: TRBD2; size: -; V: TRBV13; J: TRBJ2-3; CDR3: CASSPPTSGGADTQYF; DNA: TGTGCCAGCAGCCCGCCGACTAGCGGGGGGGCAGATACGCAGTATTTT
D: -; size: -; V: TRBV20-1; J: TRBJ2-5; CDR3: CSARADQGSETQYF; DNA: TGCAGTGCTAGGGCCGACCAGGGATCCGAGACCCAGTACTTC
D: TRBD1; size: -; V: TRBV10-1; J: TRBJ1-3; CDR3: CASSEGGTGRAGSTIYF; DNA: TGCGCCAGCAGTGAAGGAGGGACAGGGCGGGCCGGAAGCACCATATATTTT
D: -; size: -; V: TRBV7-9; J: TRBJ2-1; CDR3: CASSLKASEIYNEQFF; DNA: TGTGCCAGCAGCTTAAAGGCTAGCGAGATATACAATGAGCAGTTCTTC
D: -; size: -; V: TRBV11-2; J: TRBJ2-7; CDR3: CANSLGAAFSYEQYF; DNA: TGTGCCAACAGTTTGGGAGCGGCTTTCTCCTACGAGCAGTACTTC
D: TRBD1; size: many; V: TRBV12-3/TRBV12-4; J: TRBJ1-6; CDR3: CASSFSQGNSPLHF; DNA: TGTGCCAGCAGTTTTTCACAGGGGAATTCACCCCTCCACTTT
D: -; size: -; V: TRBV11-1; J: TRBJ2-1; CDR3: CASSGGDNSNNEQFF; DNA: TGTGCCAGCAGCGGCGGGGACAACTCAAACAATGAGCAGTTCTTC
D: -; size: few; V: TRBV5-1; J: TRBJ2-1; CDR3: CASSLEQGPGEQFF; DNA: TGCGCCAGCAGCTTGGAGCAGGGCCCAGGGGAGCAGTTCTTC
D: -; size: once; V: TRBV11-1; J: TRBJ2-7; CDR3: CARRRGLLYEKYF; DNA: TGTGCCAGAAGACGAGGACTGCTCTACGAGAAGTACTTC
D: TRBD2; size: -; V: TRBV5-1; J: TRBJ2-2; CDR3: CASSTGTTSGNTGELFF; DNA: TGCGCCAGCAGCACGGGAACGACTAGCGGGAACACCGGGGAGCTGTTTTTT
D: -; size: -; V: TRBV6-5; J: TRBJ2-7; CDR3: CASSYSSGNREQYF; DNA: TGTGCCAGTAGTTACTCTAGTGGGAATAGGGAGCAGTACTTC
D: -; size: once; V: TRBV6-5; J: TRBJ1-4; CDR3: CASNYGGFSNEKLFF; DNA: TGTGCCAGCAATTACGGAGGGTTCTCTAATGAAAAACTGTTTTTT
D: -; size: -; V: TRBV11-2; J: TRBJ2-5; CDR3: CVSTWYGKETQYF; DNA: TGTGTCAGCACCTGGTACGGAAAAGAGACCCAGTACTTC